The 28 T cell receptor beta chains presented below share a single source sample, sequenced in a study of long-term antiretroviral therapy in people with HIV. Sequencing used immunoSEQ v3.0 at survey level. The table came from immunoSEQ multiplex PCR; TCRdb's copy has only in-frame clones and leaves some out. The repertoire holds 14,000 or so clones, with around 82% as singletons. This material consisted of unsorted PBMCs, taken 3.1 years after starting antiretroviral therapy. These receptors were collected from a man aged 35 to 55 with HIV.

The chain employs TRBV27 and TRBJ2-4, with TRBD2 matching over 8 bases. The CDR3 is 16 residues long. Per the germline V gene, CDR1 is MNHEY and CDR2 is SMNVEV (reference sequence). Trimming cost V 4 bases and J 0 bases; bases outside gene matches: 5. The CDR3 DNA sequence: TGTGCCAGCAGTTCCCGGGGGGGGCTAGCCAAAAACATTCAGTACTTC. Amino acid sequence: CASSSRGGLAKNIQYF.

This clone appeared a few times. V is TRBV4-1 and J is TRBJ1-1; 7 nucleotides line up with TRBD1. V was clipped by 4 bases and J by 2 bases; unmatched bases: 4. CDR1 is MGHRA, CDR2 YSYEKL, per germline. There are 14 residues in the CDR3. The CDR3 is CASSPRQGNTEAFF. The CDR3 DNA is TGCGCCAGCAGCCCTAGACAGGGAAACACTGAAGCTTTCTTT.

The chain employs TRBV5-6 and TRBJ2-1; D unresolved. The length of the CDR3 is 13 residues. Germline loops: CDR1 SGHDT, CDR2 YYEEEE. The V and J ends lost 1 base and 7 bases respectively, with 9 bases between them. CDR3 DNA: TGTGCCAGCAGCTTGACCTCAGTGAATGAGCAGTTCTTC. Translation gives CASSLTSVNEQFF.

This clone has just one count. The chain couples TRBV4-1 to TRBJ2-1; D may be TRBD2 (6 bases). The CDR3 contains 16 residues. With 0 bases removed from V and 5 bases from J, the gap between germline ends came to 14 bases. CDR1 is MGHRA, CDR2 YSYEKL, per germline. CDR3 coding DNA: TGCGCCAGCAGCCAAGAGACGGGACTCCTCAACAATGAGCAGTTCTTC. Translation: CASSQETGLLNNEQFF.

This clone was seen a few times. The chain combines TRBV6-5 with TRBJ2-7; 7 positions match TRBD1. With V trimmed by 5 bases and J by 7 bases, 14 bases remained unmatched. CDR3 length: 15 residues. Looked up from germline, CDR1 is MNHEY and CDR2 is SVGAGI. The CDR3 DNA follows: TGTGCCAGCAGTCGCATCCGGGACAGCCAAACGGAGCAGTACTTC. It encodes CASSRIRDSQTEQYF.

The chain uses TRBV5-6 and TRBJ1-2; TRBD1 might be the D (6 bases). The CDR3 is 17 residues long. V lost 4 bases, J lost 6 bases, and 25 bases lay in between. Germline V gives CDR1 SGHDT, CDR2 YYEEEE. CDR3: CASSPPDVSLRGDGYTF. The DNA of the CDR3 is TGTGCCAGCAGCCCCCCGGACGTCTCCCTCAGGGGCGATGGCTACACCTTC.

This clone appeared a few times. The chain has TRBV29-1 and TRBJ1-1, with TRBD1 identical over 7 bases. The CDR3 is 12 residues long. The ends lost 6 bases at V and 1 base at J; junction bases unmatched: 2. Germline V gives CDR1 SQVTM, CDR2 ANQGSEA. This chain's CDR3 is CSVRQGNTEAFF. The CDR3, as DNA: TGCAGCGTAAGACAGGGGAACACTGAAGCTTTCTTT.

This chain links TRBV12-5 with TRBJ2-1; D tentatively reads TRBD1 or TRBD2 (7 bases each). The germline CDR1 and CDR2 sequences are LGHNT and FRNRAP. Trimming took off 1 base at V and 0 bases at J, with 22 bases between the two ends. The CDR3 length is 20 residues. The CDR3 nucleotides read TGTGCTAGTGGTTTGGGACAGGGAGGGTCTCCCCGGAGCTCCTACAATGAGCAGTTCTTC. Translating gives CASGLGQGGSPRSSYNEQFF.

V gene TRBV23-1 combines with J gene TRBJ1-2; maybe TRBD1 (5 bases). TRBV23-1 is treated as an ORF (open reading frame) with a function not yet certain. This CDR3 has 14 amino acids. The V end lost 6 bases, the J end lost 4 bases, and 15 bases lay between the germline ends. As DNA, the CDR3 is TGCGCCAGCAGCCTCGGACCGACAGTCTATGGCTACACCTTC. Its protein product is CASSLGPTVYGYTF.

The CDR3 bases are TGTGCCAGCAGCTTGGTAGGGGAGACTGAAGCTTTCTTT. This sequence encodes CASSLVGETEAFF. V and J are TRBV5-6 and TRBJ1-1; the D gene is possibly TRBD1 (5 bases). This CDR3 has 13 residues. The germline gives CDR1 SGHDT, CDR2 YYEEEE. The V and J ends lost 0 bases and 5 bases respectively, with 8 bases between them.

This chain links TRBV12-5 with TRBJ1-1; no firm D call. This CDR3 has 12 amino acids. Germline V gives CDR1 LGHNT, CDR2 FRNRAP. Trimming removed 1 base at V and 3 bases at J, with 3 bases between. The DNA of the CDR3 is TGTGCTAGTGGTTTGGGTCACACTGAAGCTTTCTTT. Protein product: CASGLGHTEAFF.

The chain recombines TRBV6-6 with TRBJ1-2; 7 bases agree with TRBD1. V trimming: 8 bases; J trimming: 6 bases; junction bases outside the gene matches: 15. This CDR3 is built from 15 residues. Germline loops: CDR1 MNHNY, CDR2 SVGAGI (reference sequence). The CDR3 loop reads CASSTQGGEIDGYTF. In nucleotides, the CDR3 is TGTGCCAGCTCTACTCAGGGGGGGGAGATAGATGGCTACACCTTC.

The chain employs TRBV2 and TRBJ1-6; no reliable D call. The V end lost 3 bases, the J end lost 9 bases, and 15 bases lay between the germline ends. Per germline, CDR1 SNHLY and CDR2 FYNNEI. This CDR3 has 15 residues. CDR3 protein: CASSEGPPGSSPLHF. The CDR3 DNA follows: TGTGCCAGCAGTGAGGGCCCGCCCGGGAGTTCACCCCTCCACTTT.

The rearrangement uses TRBV5-6 and TRBJ2-7; TRBD1 agrees at 9 bases. J gave up 2 bases and V 4 bases, and 1 base lay outside the gene matches. Germline assignment: CDR1 SGHDT and CDR2 YYEEEE. CDR3 length: 13 amino acids. As DNA, the CDR3 is TGTGCCAGCAGCCGGACAGGGGCCTACGAGCAGTACTTC. Translating gives CASSRTGAYEQYF.

In its sample, this clone was seen once. The gene calls are TRBV5-1 and TRBJ2-7, with 9 bases aligning to TRBD1. CDR3 length: 15 amino acids. Germline V gene sequence: CDR1 SGHRS, CDR2 YFSETQ. J was trimmed by 6 bases and V by 2 bases; bases with no gene match: 9. In DNA form, the CDR3 reads TGCGCCAGCAGCTTTGTAGGGACAGGGCAATCCGAGCAGTACTTC. Translating it yields CASSFVGTGQSEQYF.

CDR3 nucleotides: TGCGCCAGCAGCTTGCAGGACAGATCCTATGGCTACACCTTC. Amino acids: CASSLQDRSYGYTF. The chain combines TRBV5-1 with TRBJ1-2, with D maybe TRBD1 (6 bases). V dropped 1 base and J dropped 4 bases, with 11 bases sitting between them. The CDR3 runs 14 residues. Germline CDR1 and CDR2: SGHRS and YFSETQ. Filled out from reference TRBV5-1 and TRBJ1-2, the complete variable domain reads KAGVTQTPRYLIKTRGQQVTLSCSPISGHRSVSWYQQTPGQGLQFLFEYFSETQRNKGNFPGRFSGRQFSNSRSEMNVSTLELGDSALYLCASSLQDRSYGYTFGSGTRLTVV.

The chain is built from TRBV29-1 and TRBJ2-1, with D hard to call. The ends were cut back, 3 bases at V and 3 bases at J, with 6 bases in the middle. CDR1 is SQVTM, CDR2 ANQGSEA, per germline. CDR3 length: 12 residues. In nucleotides, the CDR3 is TGCAGCGTTGACTACGGCTACAATGAGCAGTTCTTC. Protein: CSVDYGYNEQFF.

The chain employs TRBV11-2 and TRBJ2-3, with D possibly being TRBD2 (7 bases). CDR3 length: 15 residues. From germline, CDR1 is SGHAT and CDR2 FQNNGV. CDR3: CAWGAASGHTDTQYF. CDR3 bases: TGTGCGTGGGGGGCGGCTAGCGGTCACACAGATACGCAGTATTTT.

The rearrangement links TRBV5-1 to TRBJ2-2; 7 positions match TRBD2. J lost 4 bases, V lost 0 bases, and 9 bases had no gene match. This CDR3 spans 17 amino acids. CDR1 is SGHRS, CDR2 YFSETQ, per germline. CDR3 coding DNA: TGCGCCAGCAGCTTGGCCCCCGGGGAGGGGCTCACCGGGGAGCTGTTTTTT. Residues: CASSLAPGEGLTGELFF.

A single count supports this clone. J is TRBJ1-4 and V is TRBV14; 7 bases are shared with TRBD1. This CDR3 has 15 residues. Per the germline V gene, CDR1 is SGHDN and CDR2 is FVKESK. J gave up 8 bases and V 4 bases, and 10 bases lay outside the gene matches. DNA for the CDR3: TGTGCCAGCAGCCCCGGACAGGCGCTTATAGAAAAACTGTTTTTT. Translating it yields CASSPGQALIEKLFF.

V gene TRBV6-1 combines with J gene TRBJ2-5; TRBD2 matches at 10 bases. Germline V gives CDR1 MNHNS, CDR2 SASEGT. The CDR3 has 15 residues. J gave up 3 bases and V 4 bases, and 5 bases lay outside the gene matches. CDR3 residues: CASSGGLAGEETQYF. The CDR3 nucleotides read TGTGCCAGCAGTGGAGGCCTAGCGGGAGAAGAGACCCAGTACTTC.

The chain uses TRBV10-1 and TRBJ2-3; D gene uncertain. The CDR3 is made up of 16 amino acids. V dropped 2 bases and J dropped 1 base, with 13 bases sitting between them. Germline loops: CDR1 WNHNN, CDR2 SYGVQD (reference sequence). The CDR3 reads CASSEDRADGTDTQYF. The DNA of the CDR3 is TGCGCCAGCAGTGAGGATAGGGCGGACGGCACAGATACGCAGTATTTT.

Only one count was recorded for this clone. The V call is TRBV7-9, the J call TRBJ1-4; TRBD1 is a possible D gene (5 bases). The CDR3 is 14 residues long. CDR1 and CDR2 (germline): SEHNR, FQNEAQ (reference sequence). V was clipped by 2 bases and J by 8 bases, with 12 bases between them. CDR3 sequence (DNA): TGTGCCAGCAGCTTAAGAGGGGAAGGCGAAAAACTGTTTTTT. Its protein is CASSLRGEGEKLFF.

The chain links TRBV4-1 to TRBJ1-5; 8 bases align to TRBD1. Germline CDR1 is MGHRA and CDR2 is YSYEKL. The CDR3 runs to 15 residues. The trim removed 3 bases at V and 4 bases at J, leaving 5 bases unmatched. The CDR3 protein is CASSQLRQGNQPQHF. The CDR3 bases are TGCGCCAGCAGCCAGCTGCGACAGGGGAATCAGCCCCAGCATTTT.

The gene calls are TRBV6-1 and TRBJ1-2; D possibly corresponds to TRBD1 (6 bases). The CDR3 is 12 amino acids. Germline V gene sequence: CDR1 MNHNS, CDR2 SASEGT. The germline V and J ends were trimmed by 10 bases and 6 bases, with 15 bases remaining between them. CDR3 amino acids: CATARGSDGYTF. The DNA of the CDR3 is TGTGCCACCGCAAGGGGGTCCGATGGCTACACCTTC.

The chain couples TRBV5-1 to TRBJ1-2; 7 bases align to TRBD1. The CDR3 runs 15 residues. Germline loops: CDR1 SGHRS, CDR2 YFSETQ. With 3 bases clipped from V and 5 bases from J, the junction kept 10 bases outside the gene matches. CDR3 coding DNA: TGCGCCAGCAGCTCCGAACGGACAGGCAATTATGGCTACACCTTC. Its protein product is CASSSERTGNYGYTF.

The CDR3 sequence: CASRGQGGNEKLFF. For the CDR3, the DNA is TGTGCCAGCAGGGGGCAGGGCGGTAATGAAAAACTGTTTTTT. This chain joins TRBV7-4 and TRBJ1-4; possibly TRBD1 for D (5 bases). The V and J ends lost 6 bases and 4 bases respectively, with 12 bases between them. This CDR3 region has 14 residues. Germline V gives CDR1 SGHVT, CDR2 SQSDAQ.

The V and J genes are TRBV5-1 and TRBJ2-7; 11 nucleotides align to TRBD1. CDR3 length equals 15 residues. V lost 5 bases to trimming and J lost 5 bases; unmatched junction nucleotides: 9. The V gene's germline CDR1 is SGHRS and CDR2 YFSETQ. CDR3 residues: CASSRDRGLLDEQYF. As DNA, the CDR3 is TGCGCCAGCAGTCGGGACAGGGGGTTATTGGACGAGCAGTACTTC.